Shown below are 2 T cell receptor beta chains from a single sample sequenced in a study of blood T cell repertoires in COVID-19. Sequencing was performed with immunoSEQ multiplex PCR; in TCRdb, only in-frame clones are kept and a portion is missing. Here the sample spans about 82,000 clones, around 86% being singletons. The sequenced sample was peripheral blood. The source of these receptors is an elderly man with acute or convalescent COVID-19.

The chain employs TRBV7-3 and TRBJ2-3, with TRBD1 identical over 11 bases. Germline V gene data show CDR1 as SGHTA and CDR2 as FQGTGA. J was trimmed by 6 bases and V by 5 bases; bases with no gene match: 10. CDR3 length equals 16 residues. This chain's CDR3 is CASSAQDRGLGDTQYF. Here the CDR3 DNA reads TGTGCCAGCAGCGCCCAGGACAGGGGGCTGGGGGATACGCAGTATTTT.

Remarks on this clone: This same CDR3 is encoded by further DNA sequences in the sample. The gene calls are TRBV18 and TRBJ2-5; 7 nucleotides line up with TRBD2. CDR1 is KGHSH and CDR2 is LQKENI in the germline V gene. V dropped 2 bases and J dropped 4; count of bases not matched to a gene: 1. The CDR3 is 13 residues long. CDR3 bases: TGTGCCAGCTCACCAGGCGGGAGAGAGACCCAGTACTTC. This codes for CASSPGGRETQYF.